What follows are 10 T cell receptor beta chains derived from one specimen sequenced in a study of CD8 T cells in Susac syndrome. After extraction with the RNeasy kit, roughly 0.45 to 1 ug of the RNA was reverse transcribed using random hexamers. TCRdb passed the immunoSEQ multiplex PCR reads through MiXCR, listing each CDR3 protein once. The repertoire holds about 200,000 distinct CDR3 sequences, with 90% to 95% as singletons. The sample consisted of CD4+ T cells from PBMCs. These receptors were obtained from a human donor with Susac syndrome.

J is TRBJ2-7 and V is TRBV20-1, with D perhaps TRBD2 (7 bases). Germline assignment: CDR1 DFQATT and CDR2 SNEGSKA (reference sequence). The length of the CDR3 is 15 residues. Between the trimmed V and J ends, which lost 6 bases and 1 base, there was a span of 19 bases. DNA for the CDR3: TGCAGTGCCCCAATCGCGGGGGCTCTGTCCTACGAGCAGTACTTC. Encoded protein: CSAPIAGALSYEQYF.

The CDR3 region is CASSPTSGLWVGYGYTF. The DNA for the CDR3 is TGTGCCAGCAGCCCGACCTCAGGGCTTTGGGTGGGGTATGGCTACACCTTC. This rearrangement joins TRBV9 to TRBJ1-2; D is perhaps TRBD1 (5 bases). The V and J ends lost 4 bases and 5 bases respectively, with 24 bases between them. This CDR3 spans 17 amino acids. Germline values: CDR1 SGDLS, CDR2 YYNGEE.

The gene calls are TRBV5-1 and TRBJ1-1, with 10 bases that match TRBD1. Germline assignment: CDR1 SGHRS and CDR2 YFSETQ. The CDR3 totals 15 residues. The J segment lost 5 bases and the V segment lost 3 bases, leaving 7 bases of the junction unmatched. The CDR3, as DNA: TGCGCCAGCAGCTCCCGACAGGGGGCGGGAACTGAAGCTTTCTTT. Translating it yields CASSSRQGAGTEAFF.

V and J are TRBV20-1 and TRBJ1-2, with D maybe TRBD1 (5 bases). Trimming removed 5 bases from V and 0 bases from J, with 13 bases in between. This CDR3 has 14 residues. Germline loops: CDR1 DFQATT, CDR2 SNEGSKA (reference sequence). The CDR3 region is CSAQTGRTNYGYTF. The CDR3, as DNA: TGCAGTGCTCAAACGGGACGGACTAACTATGGCTACACCTTC.

V and J are TRBV24-1 and TRBJ2-3; D remains unclear. Trimming took 5 bases from V and 4 from J, leaving 15 bases between them. The CDR3 contains 15 residues. Germline loops: CDR1 KGHDR, CDR2 SFDVKD. The CDR3 DNA is TGTGCCACCAGTGCCGCCCAGAAGGGCCCAGATACGCAGTATTTT. Its translation: CATSAAQKGPDTQYF.

The chain is built from TRBV27 and TRBJ2-3, with D perhaps TRBD1 or TRBD2 (6 bases each). The CDR3 length is 16 residues. Trimming removed 7 bases from V and 0 bases from J, with 17 bases in between. CDR1 is MNHEY, CDR2 SMNVEV, per germline (reference sequence). In nucleotides, the CDR3 is TGTGCCAGCAATCGGGGGCGGGTACCTAGCACAGATACGCAGTATTTT. This sequence encodes CASNRGRVPSTDTQYF.

V usage is TRBV2 and J usage is TRBJ2-7; TRBD1 matches at 7 bases. The CDR3 has 13 residues. Germline-derived CDR1 and CDR2 are SNHLY and FYNNEI. V trimming: 7 bases; J trimming: 2 bases; junction bases outside the gene matches: 5. The CDR3 reads CASTWDSTYEQYF. The CDR3 coding sequence is TGTGCCAGCACGTGGGACAGCACCTACGAGCAGTACTTC. The full variable domain, rest sourced from reference TRBV2 and TRBJ2-7, is EPEVTQTPSHQVTQMGQEVILRCVPISNHLYFYWYRQILGQKVEFLVSFYNNEISEKSEIFDDQFSVERPDGSNFTLKIRSTKLEDSAMYFCASTWDSTYEQYFGPGTRLTVT.

The rearrangement links TRBV20-1 to TRBJ1-5, with 7 bases lining up with TRBD1. The V gene's germline CDR1 is DFQATT and CDR2 SNEGSKA (reference sequence). The CDR3 extends over 16 amino acids. The junction had 6 bases not matched to a gene; V was cut back by 0 bases and J by 1 base. CDR3 bases: TGCAGTGCTAGAGATAGTCACAGGGGAAGCAATCAGCCCCAGCATTTT. Encoded protein: CSARDSHRGSNQPQHF.

The chain recombines TRBV20-1 with TRBJ1-1; D may be TRBD1 (6 bases). The V end lost 6 bases, the J end lost 0 bases, and 14 bases lay between the germline ends. The CDR3 is made up of 14 amino acids. CDR1 DFQATT and CDR2 SNEGSKA come from the germline V gene (reference sequence). The CDR3 loop reads CSALDSSLNTEAFF. In DNA form, the CDR3 reads TGCAGTGCGCTGGACAGTTCCCTGAACACTGAAGCTTTCTTT.

The chain combines TRBV11-2 with TRBJ1-1; D gene ambiguous. Trimming pared 6 bases from V and 7 bases from J, leaving 18 bases between. The germline gives CDR1 SGHAT, CDR2 FQNNGV. The CDR3 runs to 14 residues. CDR3 in DNA: TGTGCCAGCAGTCCAGACGCTTTCGGGTTTGAAGCTTTCTTT. Residues: CASSPDAFGFEAFF.